This is a list of T cell receptor beta chains from one sample in a study of response to subunit inactivated influenza vaccine. MiXCR, run by TCRdb on the RT-PCR reads, gives a single entry per CDR3 protein. The sample has approximately 520,000 distinct CDR3 sequences, 15% to 20% seen once. The sample consisted of CD4+ T cells sorted from PBMCs, taken around 25 months after vaccination. All receptors come from a man aged 45-69 years who received an inactivated influenza vaccine. Each CDR3 is given with its conserved first and last residue. A D gene is named only where the DNA matches it firmly. Not all rows give a size; the values are once, few, many and, for expanded clones, a class.

size	V	J	D	CDR3	DNA
NA	TRBV20-1	TRBJ2-7	NA	CSAHRQGLREEQYF	TGCAGTGCTCATAGACAGGGACTTAGGGAAGAGCAGTACTTC
NA	TRBV20-1	TRBJ2-1	NA	CSAVGIPYNEQFF	TGCAGTGCCGTTGGTATCCCCTACAATGAGCAGTTCTTC
many	TRBV4-2	TRBJ2-7	NA	CASSQGPQGYEQYF	TGTGCCAGCAGCCAGGGACCGCAGGGGTACGAGCAGTACTTC
NA	TRBV20-1	TRBJ1-2	NA	CSARDSSVIYGYTF	TGCAGTGCTAGAGATTCGTCAGTGATCTATGGCTACACCTTC
NA	TRBV12-3/TRBV12-4	TRBJ2-3	NA	CASRGVGRDFTDTQYF	TGTGCCAGCAGGGGCGTGGGGCGGGACTTCACAGATACGCAGTATTTT
NA	TRBV11-2	TRBJ2-4	TRBD2	CASSLGQRASGNLAKNIQYF	TGTGCCAGCAGCTTAGGCCAGAGGGCTAGCGGAAATCTAGCCAAAAACATTCAGTACTTC
few	TRBV5-1	TRBJ2-7	NA	CASSFQGNNEQYF	TGCGCCAGCAGCTTCCAGGGGAACAACGAGCAGTACTTC
NA	TRBV11-2	TRBJ2-4	NA	CASSPRVGVTKNIQYF	TGTGCCAGCAGCCCACGCGTTGGCGTGACCAAAAACATTCAGTACTTC
NA	TRBV21-1	TRBJ1-4	NA	CASSTGRGSNEELFF	TGTGCCAGCAGTACTGGTCGCGGCTCTAATGAAGAACTGTTTTTT
NA	TRBV9	TRBJ2-7	NA	CASSGDGLSYEQYF	TGTGCCAGCAGCGGGGATGGGCTCTCCTACGAGCAGTACTTC
NA	TRBV6-2/TRBV6-3	TRBJ2-7	NA	CASSPTASGGEYF	TGTGCCAGCAGTCCAACGGCCTCCGGAGGAGAGTACTTC
few	TRBV30	TRBJ2-3	TRBD2	CAWSRGDSGSTDTQYF	TGTGCCTGGAGTCGGGGGGATAGCGGGTCCACAGATACGCAGTATTTT
NA	TRBV21-1	TRBJ2-7	NA	CASSKVVGPSNRYEQYF	TGTGCCAGCAGCAAAGTGGTAGGGCCTAGCAATCGGTACGAGCAGTACTTC
few	TRBV20-1	TRBJ2-7	NA	CSAAPRTATYEQYF	TGCAGTGCGGCCCCCCGGACAGCTACCTACGAGCAGTACTTC
many	TRBV7-9	TRBJ2-1	NA	CASSSKALEGDEQFF	TGTGCCAGCAGCTCTAAGGCCCTCGAGGGCGATGAGCAGTTCTTC
many	TRBV20-1	TRBJ2-1	TRBD2	CSASDFGPSGIYNEQFF	TGCAGTGCTAGTGATTTTGGCCCTAGCGGGATCTACAATGAGCAGTTCTTC
NA	TRBV20-1	TRBJ2-1	NA	CSARDTRQPYNEQFF	TGCAGTGCTAGAGATACTCGCCAGCCGTACAATGAGCAGTTCTTC
few	TRBV7-2	TRBJ2-5	NA	CASSLAVLEGRETQYF	TGTGCCAGCAGCTTAGCGGTCTTGGAGGGGCGAGAGACCCAGTACTTC
NA	TRBV3-1	TRBJ2-3	NA	CASSHEGLPSDTQYF	TGTGCCAGCAGCCATGAAGGGCTCCCATCAGATACGCAGTATTTT
NA	TRBV20-1	TRBJ2-3	TRBD2	CSAKGTSESTDTQYF	TGCAGTGCCAAAGGGACTAGCGAAAGCACAGATACGCAGTATTTT
few	TRBV5-1	TRBJ1-1	NA	CASSSTRQDTEAFF	TGCGCCAGCAGCTCTACTCGACAGGACACTGAAGCTTTCTTT
many	TRBV5-1	TRBJ2-1	TRBD1	CASSPGQSSYNEQFF	TGTGCCAGCAGCCCGGGACAGAGCTCCTACAATGAGCAGTTCTTC
NA	TRBV10-3	TRBJ2-7	TRBD2	CAISEDLVNRGRSYEQYF	TGTGCCATCAGTGAGGACCTTGTCAACCGCGGGAGATCCTACGAGCAGTACTTC
few	TRBV25-1	TRBJ1-2	TRBD1	CASSEFGTGDLYGYTF	TGTGCCAGCAGTGAATTTGGGACAGGGGACCTCTATGGCTACACCTTC
NA	TRBV4-3	TRBJ2-4	NA	CASSHTSNLAKNTQYF	TGCGCCAGCAGCCATACTAGCAACCTAGCCAAAAACACTCAGTACTTC
few	TRBV7-2	TRBJ2-1	NA	CASSLFLWGQNEQFF	TGTGCCAGCAGCTTATTCCTTTGGGGGCAGAATGAGCAGTTCTTC
few	TRBV6-2/TRBV6-3	TRBJ2-2	TRBD2	CASISGRRNGELFF	TGTGCCAGCATTAGCGGGAGGAGAAACGGGGAGCTGTTTTTT
many	TRBV5-1	TRBJ1-6	TRBD1	CASSFGTGDSPLHF	TGCGCCAGCAGCTTCGGGACAGGGGATTCACCCCTCCACTTT
NA	TRBV10-3	TRBJ2-1	NA	CAIRQDLNSYNEQFF	TGTGCCATCCGTCAGGACTTAAACTCCTACAATGAGCAGTTCTTC
few	TRBV7-2	TRBJ2-3	NA	CASSSSWADTQYF	TGTGCCAGCAGCTCCTCGTGGGCAGATACGCAGTATTTT
NA	TRBV6-2/TRBV6-3	TRBJ1-6	NA	CASSYNGNNSPLHF	TGTGCCAGCAGTTACAACGGGAATAATTCACCCCTCCACTTT
few	TRBV20-1	TRBJ2-7	TRBD2	CSAYRTSDYEQYF	TGCAGTGCTTACCGGACTAGCGACTACGAGCAGTACTTC
many	TRBV3-1	TRBJ2-3	NA	CASSPLYTDTQYF	TGTGCCAGCAGCCCCCTTTACACAGATACGCAGTATTTT
few	TRBV12-3/TRBV12-4	TRBJ2-7	NA	CASSLALAGEQYF	TGTGCCAGCAGTTTAGCGTTGGCGGGGGAGCAGTACTTC
few	TRBV28	TRBJ2-5	TRBD2	CASSFVRSSGKTQYF	TGTGCCAGCAGTTTCGTTAGGTCTAGCGGAAAGACCCAGTACTTC
many	TRBV3-1	TRBJ1-6	NA	CASSQDGAPLLHF	TGTGCCAGCAGCCAAGACGGGGCCCCACTCCTCCACTTT
NA	TRBV20-1	TRBJ1-4	NA	CSANRGTTNEKLFF	TGCAGTGCGAATCGGGGTACAACTAATGAAAAACTGTTTTTT
many	TRBV9	TRBJ2-7	NA	CASSVEGRPYEQYF	TGTGCCAGCAGCGTAGAGGGTAGACCCTACGAGCAGTACTTC
few	TRBV5-1	TRBJ2-7	TRBD1	CASSKGTGRDEQYF	TGCGCCAGCAGCAAGGGGACAGGACGGGACGAGCAGTACTTC
few	TRBV20-1	TRBJ1-3	NA	CSVGVTGNTIYF	TGCAGTGTTGGGGTAACCGGAAACACCATATATTTT